A single sample gave rise to the 15 T cell receptor beta chains below, sequenced in a study of blood T cells in healthy people across ages. Alongside a J-beta primer mix, a sample-barcoded 5' primer served in a second PCR lasting about 7 to 11 cycles. TCRdb re-called the 5' RACE reads through MiXCR, storing one row per CDR3 protein. Here the sample spans 750,000 to 950,000 distinct CDR3 sequences, 20% to 30% being singletons. This sample was shared with a second study, whose subject was T cells of mothers and their children.

The sequenced sample was blood. The receptor source for this set is a boy between 5 and 17 years old in good health.

This clonotype has ten or more counts. The V and J genes are TRBV3-1 and TRBJ2-5; a possible D gene is TRBD2 (7 bases). CDR1 is LGHDT and CDR2 is YNNKEL in the germline V gene (reference sequence). This CDR3 is 16 amino acids long. Trimming left V 5 bases short and J 1 base short, with 17 bases between. CDR3 sequence: CASSGGAGHLQETQYF. CDR3 bases: TGTGCCAGCAGCGGGGGGGCGGGACATCTCCAAGAGACCCAGTACTTC.

The rearrangement uses TRBV30 and TRBJ2-1, with TRBD2 as a possible D gene (6 bases). Germline CDR1 is GTSNPN and CDR2 is SVGIG (reference sequence). CDR3 length equals 13 residues. Deletions cut 3 bases from V and 9 bases from J, with 15 bases between. CDR3 coding DNA: TGTGCCTGGAGGGAAAGACTCGGGGGTGAGCAGTTCTTC. As protein: CAWRERLGGEQFF.

CDR3 sequence reads: CATSERGDRVGTQYF. The CDR3 region has the DNA TGTGCCACCAGCGAGAGAGGAGACAGGGTTGGTACGCAGTATTTT. The gene calls are TRBV24-1 and TRBJ2-3; 7 nucleotides line up with TRBD1. CDR1 and CDR2 (germline): KGHDR, SFDVKD. V gave up 7 bases and J gave up 8 bases; unmatched junction bases: 14. This CDR3 has 15 residues.

V gene TRBV12-3 or TRBV12-4 combines with J gene TRBJ2-4; D not resolved. The CDR3 totals 11 residues. Trimming took off 3 bases at V and 5 bases at J, with 2 bases between the two ends. The CDR3 bases are TGTGCCAGCAGTTTGGAAAACATTCAGTACTTC. Translation: CASSLENIQYF.

The table lists this clonotype with a few counts. The rearrangement uses TRBV7-9 and TRBJ1-2, with 9 bases that match TRBD1. V was pared by 5 bases and J by 1 base, with 11 bases of the junction left unmatched. Germline CDR1 is SEHNR and CDR2 is FQNEAQ (reference sequence). This CDR3 comprises 17 residues. CDR3 nucleotide sequence: TGTGCCAGCAGCCCACCATGGGGGGACAGGGATAACTATGGCTACACCTTC. Translation gives CASSPPWGDRDNYGYTF. The entire variable domain, with the rest obtained from reference TRBV7-9 and TRBJ1-2, is as follows: DTGVSQNPRHKITKRGQNVTFRCDPISEHNRLYWYRQTLGQGPEFLTYFQNEAQLEKSRLLSDRFSAERPKGSFSTLEIQRTEQGDSAMYLCASSPPWGDRDNYGYTFGSGTRLTVV.

This clonotype has more than one count but fewer than ten. The chain employs TRBV6-5 and TRBJ2-2; TRBD1 matches at 7 bases. The CDR3 covers 15 residues. Trimming at V came to 4 bases and at J to 1 base, leaving 3 bases not matched to a gene. Germline V gene lookup returns CDR1 MNHEY and CDR2 SVGAGI. DNA of the CDR3: TGTGCCAGCAGTTTCCGGGACAGGAACACCGGGGAGCTGTTTTTT. Translation: CASSFRDRNTGELFF.

The table lists this clonotype with a few counts. The chain is built from TRBV7-2 and TRBJ2-7; possible D gene TRBD1, 6 bases. This CDR3 has 12 residues. Trimming removed 4 bases at V and 7 bases at J, with 11 bases between. Germline V gene sequence: CDR1 SGHTA, CDR2 FQGNSA. CDR3 nucleotide sequence: TGTGCCAGCAGCTCTGGACAGATAGAGCAGTACTTC. It codes for CASSSGQIEQYF.

With regard to this clonotype: An end of the junction differs from the germline gene, which may be a read error. This chain uses TRBV15 with TRBJ2-1; the D gene is possibly TRBD2 (5 bases). With the DNA end fitting TRBJ2-5 better, the J assignment may be wrong. The length of the CDR3 is 15 residues. Germline values: CDR1 LNHNV, CDR2 YYDKDF (reference sequence). CDR3 coding DNA: TGTGCCACCAGCGGAGATACCCTAGCATGGGAGACCCAGTACTTC. Protein product: CATSGDTLAWETQYF.

V usage is TRBV12-3 or TRBV12-4 and J usage is TRBJ1-3, with a tentative D call TRBD1 (5 bases). With 2 bases removed from V and 0 bases from J, the gap between germline ends came to 8 bases. There are 15 residues in the CDR3. The CDR3 is CASSLWGGSGNTIYF. Here the CDR3 DNA reads TGTGCCAGCAGTTTATGGGGCGGCTCTGGAAACACCATATATTTT.

The chain couples TRBV9 to TRBJ1-2; the D gene is possibly TRBD1 (6 bases). Germline-derived CDR1 and CDR2 are SGDLS and YYNGEE. The CDR3 contains 15 residues. V was cut by 4 bases and J by 0 bases, with 13 bases left in between. DNA for the CDR3: TGTGCCAGCAGCTTCACCCGGACAGCTAACTATGGCTACACCTTC. Residues: CASSFTRTANYGYTF.

This clonotype was observed a handful of times. V and J are TRBV5-1 and TRBJ1-5; D gene ambiguous. The germline gives CDR1 SGHRS, CDR2 YFSETQ. The length of the CDR3 is 15 residues. Trimming left V 0 bases short and J 1 base short, with 8 bases between. This CDR3 is CASSLGSGSNQPQHF. The CDR3 DNA follows: TGCGCCAGCAGCTTGGGGTCCGGCAGCAATCAGCCCCAGCATTTT.

The sample holds a few counts of this clonotype. This chain links TRBV25-1 with TRBJ1-2, with TRBD1 identical over 7 bases. The CDR3 sequence is 12 residues long. The germline V gene has CDR1 MGHDK and CDR2 SYGVNS. With 10 bases clipped from V and 2 bases from J, the junction kept 4 bases outside the gene matches. CDR3 DNA sequence: TGTGCCACCTGGACAGGCAACTATGGCTACACCTTC. It encodes CATWTGNYGYTF.

This clonotype has more than one count but fewer than ten. An end of the junction differs from the germline gene, which may be a read error. This sequence joins TRBV29-1 and TRBJ2-7; the match to TRBD1 covers 7 bases. This CDR3 contains 15 residues. Germline V gene data show CDR1 as SQVTM and CDR2 as ANQGSEA. Written as DNA, the CDR3 is TGCAGCTTTGAAAGTGCTGGGCAGGGGGCCTACGAGCAGTACTTC. Translation gives CSFESAGQGAYEQYF.

This CDR3 is CASSIDRGSGANVLTF. CDR3 nucleotides: TGCGCCAGCAGCATAGACAGGGGGTCCGGGGCCAACGTCCTGACTTTC. The chain has TRBV5-1 and TRBJ2-6; 9 bases match TRBD1. V lost 4 bases to trimming and J lost 4 bases; unmatched junction nucleotides: 6. The germline V gene has CDR1 SGHRS and CDR2 YFSETQ. The CDR3 sequence is 16 residues long. Filled out from reference TRBV5-1 and TRBJ2-6, the complete variable domain reads KAGVTQTPRYLIKTRGQQVTLSCSPISGHRSVSWYQQTPGQGLQFLFEYFSETQRNKGNFPGRFSGRQFSNSRSEMNVSTLELGDSALYLCASSIDRGSGANVLTFGAGSRLTVL.

This clonotype occurred a few times. This sequence joins TRBV11-2 and TRBJ2-1; 7 nucleotides match TRBD1. The J call is doubtful: the DNA matches TRBJ2-5 better. The CDR3 runs to 15 residues. Germline V gene data show CDR1 as SGHAT and CDR2 as FQNNGV. This chain's CDR3 is CASSLTHTGVETQYF. The CDR3, as DNA: TGTGCCAGCAGCTTAACCCATACAGGGGTCGAGACCCAGTACTTC.